This TCR beta chain was observed in a study of blood T cell repertoires in COVID-19. Study-level background: Some COVID-19 samples were acute and others convalescent; all came from the United States, Italy and Spain. From T cells, B-cell-depleted T cells, or PBMCs came the material, which was cDNA or gDNA.

Per the original data handling: It was from reference gene primer amplification that nucleated cell counts were estimated. Sequencing was performed with immunoSEQ multiplex PCR; in TCRdb, only in-frame clones are kept and a portion is missing. The V and J calls and clone size come from that table; D and trimming were worked out from the DNA. The sample contains about 50,000 clones, about four fifths of which appear only once. Germline V gene data show CDR1 as SGHRS and CDR2 as YFSETQ. The CDR3 extends over 15 amino acids. The trim removed 4 bases at V and 3 bases at J, leaving 8 bases unmatched. The sequencing sample was made of peripheral blood. The sequence came from a woman over 75 with acute or convalescent COVID-19. This chain connects TRBV5-1 to TRBJ2-7; TRBD1 matches at 9 bases. The CDR3: CASSMLTGGYYEQYF. DNA for the CDR3: TGCGCCAGCAGCATGTTGACAGGGGGATACTACGAGCAGTACTTC.